One sample yielded the 18 T cell receptor beta chains listed below, sequenced in a study of shared clonotypes between healthy human individuals (dated by TCRdb to about 2020). Receptor libraries were prepared by the immunoSEQ multiplex PCR assay. TCRdb took this table from immuneACCESS and kept in-frame rearrangements with V and J called. Such tables lack part of the clones; where checked against another copy, unresolved V genes explain under half of the gap, and the rest is unexplained. Within this sample are roughly 2,000,000 clones, with about 95% of them counted one time only. Roughly 1.2% of the sample belongs to the ten largest clones. CD8 naive samples consisted of CD45RO-negative cells that were positively selected for CCR7, yielding a CD45RA+CCR7+ population without TemRA cells. The sample consisted of naive CD8+ T cells sorted from blood. According to the study, the label for this sample's cell subset or site signals: CD45RA+CCR7+. These receptor sequences come from a man aged 18 to 30 in good health.

V is TRBV14 and J is TRBJ2-7; no clear D gene. The ends were cut back, 3 bases at V and 6 bases at J, with 9 bases in the middle. The germline V gene has CDR1 SGHDN and CDR2 FVKESK. The length of the CDR3 is 12 residues. Here the CDR3 DNA reads TGTGCCAGCAGCCACGACTTGCGCGAGCAGTACTTC. Translation gives CASSHDLREQYF.

The rearrangement uses TRBV6-5 and TRBJ2-7; 7 bases agree with TRBD1. Trimming cost V 6 bases and J 3 bases; bases outside gene matches: 5. The CDR3 extends over 13 amino acids. In germline, CDR1 is MNHEY, CDR2 SVGAGI. The CDR3 bases are TGTGCCAGCAGCATAGACAGGGACTACGAGCAGTACTTC. It translates to CASSIDRDYEQYF.

V gene TRBV6-5 combines with J gene TRBJ2-1; 8 bases match TRBD1. With 7 bases clipped from V and 5 bases from J, the junction kept 10 bases outside the gene matches. CDR3 length equals 15 residues. Germline V CDR1 and CDR2: MNHEY, SVGAGI. The CDR3 bases are TGTGCCAGCAATAGACAGGGGTTATTGGACAATGAGCAGTTCTTC. The encoded protein is CASNRQGLLDNEQFF.

The chain is built from TRBV4-3 and TRBJ2-2; D tentatively fits TRBD1 or TRBD2 (5 bases each). Trimming cost V 1 base and J 6 bases, with 9 bases left between them. Germline-derived CDR1 and CDR2 are LGHNA and YSLEER. There are 14 residues in the CDR3. The CDR3 nucleotides are TGCGCCAGCAGCCAAGGATGGGACGCCGGGGAGCTGTTTTTT. Translation gives CASSQGWDAGELFF.

The chain joins TRBV6-1 to TRBJ2-5; D might be TRBD2 (6 bases). Germline CDR1 is MNHNS and CDR2 is SASEGT. With 6 bases removed from V and 2 bases from J, the gap between germline ends came to 13 bases. This CDR3 spans 14 amino acids. CDR3 amino acids: CASSPGGRQETQYF. In DNA, the CDR3 is TGTGCCAGCAGCCCAGGAGGGAGGCAAGAGACCCAGTACTTC.

This clone occurred once. The V and J genes are TRBV7-6 and TRBJ2-1; D is possibly TRBD2 (6 bases). Germline V gene data show CDR1 as SGHVS and CDR2 as FNYEAQ. This CDR3 is 16 amino acids long. Trimming cost V 7 bases and J 6 bases, with 22 bases left between them. As DNA, the CDR3 is TGTGCCAGCACTCAACGTGACTTGGAGGGGACCAATGAGCAGTTCTTC. Its protein product is CASTQRDLEGTNEQFF.

This chain links TRBV7-2 with TRBJ2-7; no firm D call. V was cut by 3 bases and J by 2 bases, with 8 bases left in between. The length of the CDR3 is 13 residues. The germline gives CDR1 SGHTA, CDR2 FQGNSA. CDR3 nucleotides: TGTGCCAGCAGCTTTTCGGACCCCTACGAGCAGTACTTC. This translates into CASSFSDPYEQYF.

In the case of this clone: This same CDR3 is encoded by further DNA sequences in the sample. The gene calls are TRBV9 and TRBJ2-2; D remains unclear. Germline CDR1 is SGDLS and CDR2 is YYNGEE. The CDR3 spans 15 residues. V shed 0 bases and J shed 2 bases, with 8 bases lying between them. CDR3: CASSVGTVNTGELFF. DNA of the CDR3: TGTGCCAGCAGCGTAGGAACGGTTAACACCGGGGAGCTGTTTTTT.

As to this clone: The same CDR3 also results from other DNA sequences found in this sample. The chain uses TRBV9 and TRBJ2-7; the D gene is possibly TRBD1 (5 bases). Trimming cost V 0 bases and J 1 base, with 8 bases left between them. CDR1 and CDR2 from the germline V gene are SGDLS and YYNGEE. The CDR3 extends over 14 amino acids. The CDR3 here is CASSVDPGSYEQYF. In DNA, the CDR3 is TGTGCCAGCAGCGTAGATCCAGGGTCCTACGAGCAGTACTTC.

This rearrangement joins TRBV27 to TRBJ1-5, with 9 bases aligning to TRBD1. Germline V gene lookup returns CDR1 MNHEY and CDR2 SMNVEV (reference sequence). There are 16 residues in the CDR3. With V trimmed by 2 bases and J by 5 bases, 7 bases remained unmatched. As DNA, the CDR3 is TGTGCCAGCAGTTTAGGGCCGGGACAGGGCCATCAGCCCCAGCATTTT. Protein sequence: CASSLGPGQGHQPQHF.

This clone turned up a few times. The sample holds other DNA sequences that translate to the same CDR3. The genes are TRBV27 and TRBJ1-1; possibly TRBD1 for D (5 bases). Germline V gene sequence: CDR1 MNHEY, CDR2 SMNVEV (reference sequence). Trimming left V 6 bases short and J 5 bases short, with 10 bases between. There are 12 residues in the CDR3. The CDR3 nucleotides read TGTGCCAGCAGCGGTTGGGGGACTGAAGCTTTCTTT. It is translated as CASSGWGTEAFF.

The rearrangement uses TRBV14 and TRBJ2-7; no firm D call. CDR1 is SGHDN, CDR2 FVKESK, per germline. Trimming took 1 base from V and 5 from J, leaving 9 bases between them. The CDR3 runs to 13 residues. The CDR3 reads CASSQVFQNEQYF. CDR3 nucleotides: TGTGCCAGCAGCCAAGTATTCCAGAACGAGCAGTACTTC. Complete variable domain (other parts from reference TRBV14 and TRBJ2-7): EAGVTQFPSHSVIEKGQTVTLRCDPISGHDNLYWYRRVMGKEIKFLLHFVKESKQDESGMPNNRFLAERTGGTYSTLKVQPAELEDSGVYFCASSQVFQNEQYFGPGTRLTVT.

A remark on this clone: Other nucleotide sequences from this sample produce the same CDR3. This sequence joins TRBV6-6 and TRBJ1-5, with a tentative D call TRBD1 (5 bases). Germline CDR1 MNHNY, CDR2 SVGAGI (reference sequence). There are 14 residues in the CDR3. The V and J ends lost 0 bases and 5 bases respectively, with 8 bases between them. CDR3 sequence: CASSYSEGDQPQHF. The CDR3 nucleotides read TGTGCCAGCAGTTACTCTGAAGGGGATCAGCCCCAGCATTTT.

In DNA, the CDR3 is TGTGCCAGCGGACAGGGAGATAATGAAAAACTGTTTTTT. Protein sequence: CASGQGDNEKLFF. The chain joins TRBV28 to TRBJ1-4; 8 bases agree with TRBD1. Losses at the gene ends were 8 bases for V and 4 bases for J; bases not matched to a gene: 3. The CDR3 has 13 amino acids. Germline-derived CDR1 and CDR2 are MDHEN and SYDVKM.

The chain carries TRBV28 and TRBJ1-2; D is unresolved. V shed 2 bases and J shed 11 bases, with 12 bases lying between them. This CDR3 is built from 12 residues. Germline lookup yields CDR1 MDHEN and CDR2 SYDVKM. CDR3: CASSLDGSGYTF. The CDR3 region has the DNA TGTGCCAGCAGTTTAGATGGTTCAGGTTACACCTTC.

This sequence joins TRBV4-1 and TRBJ2-5; perhaps TRBD1 as D (8 bases). This CDR3 contains 14 residues. Germline V gives CDR1 MGHRA, CDR2 YSYEKL. V was clipped by 3 bases and J by 7 bases, with 15 bases between them. The CDR3 DNA follows: TGCGCCAGCAGCCACACAGGGGGGGACTGGACCCAGTACTTC. It codes for CASSHTGGDWTQYF.

The rearrangement uses TRBV2 and TRBJ2-6; 7 bases fit TRBD1. V was clipped by 5 bases and J by 1 base; unmatched bases: 11. CDR1 SNHLY and CDR2 FYNNEI come from the germline V gene. The CDR3 is 18 residues long. The DNA of the CDR3 is TGTGCCAGCAGTCCTACAGGGGTTTATCGGTCTGGGGCCAACGTCCTGACTTTC. This encodes CASSPTGVYRSGANVLTF.

This clone was observed a single time. The chain couples TRBV25-1 to TRBJ2-3; D gene ambiguous. Trimming took 6 bases from V and 7 from J, leaving 8 bases between them. The CDR3 loop spans 11 amino acids. CDR1 MGHDK and CDR2 SYGVNS come from the germline V gene. The CDR3 reads CASSTQNTQYF. Here the CDR3 DNA reads TGTGCCAGCAGCACACAAAATACGCAGTATTTT.